This paragraph reports one TCR beta chain. Its antigen specificity is not known. No clone much larger than this one lies a single base away; base qualities are absent. To demonstrate the VDJtools post-analysis software, the study profiled TCR beta repertoires from the peripheral blood of about 13 young patients with multiple sclerosis. The patients with multiple sclerosis were children and adolescents between roughly 6 and 17 years of age. The data derive from a study of post-analysis software for immune sequencing data (dated by TCRdb to 2015 to 2017). For context, the study as a whole: Disease courses on record covered relapsing-remitting, secondary progressive and progressive-relapsing multiple sclerosis, though some patients had no subtype annotation. A subset of samples was prepared in parallel using single-end sample barcoding, then pooled and co-amplified after Illumina adapter ligation. The multiple sclerosis patient repertoires were compared with ten to eleven previously published healthy control repertoires from donors aged 6 to 25 years. Broader findings and caveats from the paper: Patients showed significantly higher frequencies than controls for about 5 TRBV segments, among them TRBV5-6, TRBV5-1 and TRBV20-1. Multiple sclerosis patients had significantly lower normalized Chao1 diversity than controls, a result that suggests substantial peripheral T-cell clonal expansion. The control group was slightly older than the multiple sclerosis patient group. Direct clustering with F measure revealed strong co-clustering of samples prepared in the same batch, which led to a batch-effect correction.

From its cysteine to its phenylalanine, the CDR3 spans 15 amino acids. CDR3 DNA only is kept here, 45 bases in frame from base 1. The junction shows trimming of 2 bases on V and 1 base on J, plus 10 bases between the germline ends. The library relied on PCR. Sequencing took place on an Illumina HiSeq 2500. To reduce PCR and sequencing biases, unique molecular identifiers were incorporated into the TCR beta cDNA libraries. Some 500,000 cDNA molecules were obtained per 1 to 10 million input T cells, so each molecule approximated one T cell. Patient libraries were prepared and sequenced with the same protocol used for the earlier healthy control dataset. Within a given batch, samples were prepared together, multiplexed and sequenced on the same HiSeq lane. The original methods were these. Raw barcoded reads were processed with MIGEC, and single-read molecular identifier groups were discarded before consensus assembly and CDR3 extraction. VDJtools was used for post-analysis of the clonotype tables, and diversity was normalized by down-sampling every dataset to the size of the smallest sample. To correct batch-related cross-sample contamination, repertoire overlap clustering matched CDR3 amino acid sequences but not nucleotide sequences. In TCRdb, the public reads were trimmed at Q25 with fastp and aligned with MiXCR, with productive beta chains retained. Rows with a matching CDR3 protein are joined into one entry that keeps the most common DNA and genes. These V and J calls rely on TCRdb rather than the paper's analysis. This sample has 700,000 to 800,000 distinct CDR3 sequences in its table, and 25% to 30% of those were observed once. The ten largest clones take up roughly 0.57% of the sample.

This sequence originates from a girl aged 10 to 17 with multiple sclerosis. The material sequenced was blood. The rearrangement combines TRBV12-3 or TRBV12-4 with TRBJ2-3; no D segment can be confidently identified. The nucleotide sequence is given as TGTGCCAGCAGTTTAATGAGGACGGGCACAGATACGCAGTATTTT. Its translation reads: CASSLMRTGTDTQYF.